These T cell receptor beta chains were read from a single sample in a study of cytomegalovirus exposure and HLA in healthy donors. Only in-frame clones appear in the TCRdb table, and some are missing; sequencing was by immunoSEQ multiplex PCR. Among 55,000 to 65,000 clones, approximately 92% were seen once, and the ten largest hold 2.5% to 3.5%. Sequenced sample: PBMCs. These receptor sequences come from a man aged 18 to 30 in good health and CMV-seronegative. Both conserved end residues are trimmed from each CDR3.

V gene | CDR3 protein
TRBV28 | ASSLNKIGANTEAF
TRBV27 | ASSRAGASYNEQF
TRBV28 | ASSLNRAGANVLT
TRBV14 | ASSRDIYTGELF
TRBV6-1 | ASSEVAGGWNEQY
TRBV7-3 | ASSQLAGSSYNEQF
TRBV18 | ASSPRGGSYNEQF
TRBV28 | ASSYGFSYEQY
TRBV29-1 | SVDSPGTDTQY
TRBV28 | ASSLIAPAGANGRLF
TRBV27 | ASSRTGGSGANVLT
TRBV7-2 | ASSLPPDTNTGELF
TRBV10-3 | AISESSGGWTNEQY
TRBV5-1 | ASSNQGRRVTGELF
TRBV2 | ASSEPQREGY
TRBV6-4 | ASSGDINNEQF
TRBV6-1 | ATGADRVGSGQF
TRBV6-1 | ASSTTGTGSREQY
TRBV19 | ASSISGHTFKETQY
TRBV7-9 | ASSLGSGFVPSYEQY
TRBV12-5 | ASVPDRGSDEQF
TRBV11-2 | ASSSSKGRGAETQY
TRBV11-3 | ASSSLTAGPGREDEQY
TRBV18 | ASSPISGANTGELF
TRBV18 | ASSPGTGMDAF
TRBV27 | ASSLGGALGNTIY
TRBV2 | ASSPGTGQYQETQY
TRBV2 | ASSVQGNYGYT
TRBV11-3 | ASSPGLAHYSGANVLT
TRBV18 | ASSATGSTEAF
TRBV7-9 | ASSHTGANQPQH
TRBV29-1 | SVTGTGVSGGEKLF
TRBV29-1 | SVVVISNYGYT
TRBV30 | AWSTGMYEQY
TRBV28 | ASSPQGLSAF
TRBV5-6 | ASSLVFGSGNTIY
TRBV11-2 | ASSPSPATASYEQY
TRBV19 | ASSMISGSLNEQF
TRBV28 | ASHGGFEQY
TRBV19 | ASIRQGTTGELF
TRBV11-2 | ASSLGLAKRGNEQF
TRBV13 | ASSLASSGNTIY
TRBV18 | ASSPTNSNQPQH
TRBV11-3 | ASSFGGLAGGGNEQF
TRBV11-2 | ASSKTWSSYNEQF